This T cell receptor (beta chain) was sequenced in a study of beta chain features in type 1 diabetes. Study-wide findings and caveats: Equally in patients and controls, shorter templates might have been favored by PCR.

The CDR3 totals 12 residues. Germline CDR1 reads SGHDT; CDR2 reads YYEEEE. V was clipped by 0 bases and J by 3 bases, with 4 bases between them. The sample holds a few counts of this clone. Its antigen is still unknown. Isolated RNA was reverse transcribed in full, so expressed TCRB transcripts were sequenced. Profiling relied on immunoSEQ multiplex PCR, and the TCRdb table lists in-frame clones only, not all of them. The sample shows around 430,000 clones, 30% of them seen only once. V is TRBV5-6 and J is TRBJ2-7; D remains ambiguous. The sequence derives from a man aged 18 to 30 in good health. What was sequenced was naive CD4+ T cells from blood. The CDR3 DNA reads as TGTGCCAGCAGCTTGGAGGACTACGAGCAGTACTTC. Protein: CASSLEDYEQYF.